The 9 T cell receptor beta chains in this list originate from one sample, sequenced in a study of T-cell reconstitution after alpha-beta-depleted transplantation in children. Unique molecular identifiers were incorporated into the prepared TCRbeta library. TCRdb re-analysed the PCR reads in MiXCR, keeping a single row per CDR3 protein. The table records tens of thousands of distinct CDR3 sequences, roughly 4.9% of them present only once. Specimen: PBMCs, mostly from graft donor cells, collected 180 days after TCRalphabeta/CD19-depleted stem cell transplant. These receptors were obtained from a boy under three years old who had a stem cell transplant for acute myeloid leukemia, so the T cells may come from the graft donor.

This clonotype has ten or more counts. The CDR3 nucleotides are TGTGCCATCAGCACTAGCGGTGAGCAGTTCTTC. Its protein is CAISTSGEQFF. The chain employs TRBV10-3 and TRBJ2-1, with 8 positions matching TRBD2. The CDR3 length is 11 residues. Germline CDR1 is ENHRY and CDR2 is SYGVKD. V was pared by 6 bases and J by 9 bases, with 1 base of the junction left unmatched.

This clonotype was seen repeatedly, ten times or more. V and J are TRBV12-3 or TRBV12-4 and TRBJ1-2, with D uncertain. The CDR3 totals 14 residues. V lost 1 base and J lost 4, with 10 bases in between. CDR3 DNA sequence: TGTGCCAGCAGTTTAGATCCGGTGTCCTATGGCTACACCTTC. Protein: CASSLDPVSYGYTF.

This clonotype was recorded many times. The rearrangement links TRBV12-3 or TRBV12-4 to TRBJ2-1; no reliable D call. V lost 1 base and J 12 bases, leaving 7 bases between the germline ends. The CDR3 is made up of 11 amino acids. This CDR3 reads CASSLGTLQFF. In DNA, the CDR3 is TGTGCCAGCAGTTTAGGCACCCTGCAGTTCTTC.

Many counts were recorded for this clonotype. The chain employs TRBV2 and TRBJ2-7; 7 bases map to TRBD1. This CDR3 has 14 residues. The trim removed 5 bases at V and 5 bases at J, leaving 9 bases unmatched. Germline CDR1 SNHLY, CDR2 FYNNEI. The CDR3 nucleotides read TGTGCCAGCAGTTCACAGGGGATCATGAACGAGCAGTACTTC. Its protein is CASSSQGIMNEQYF. Full variable domain (outside the CDR3, taken from reference TRBV2 and TRBJ2-7): EPEVTQTPSHQVTQMGQEVILRCVPISNHLYFYWYRQILGQKVEFLVSFYNNEISEKSEIFDDQFSVERPDGSNFTLKIRSTKLEDSAMYFCASSSQGIMNEQYFGPGTRLTVT.

This clonotype was seen repeatedly, ten times or more. This chain links TRBV12-3 or TRBV12-4 with TRBJ1-2, with a tentative D call TRBD1 (5 bases). The CDR3 runs to 16 residues. V shed 1 base and J shed 0 bases, with 12 bases lying between them. CDR3 sequence reads: CASSLGGTTPNYGYTF. CDR3 nucleotide sequence: TGTGCCAGCAGTTTAGGCGGGACGACTCCTAACTATGGCTACACCTTC.

At least ten counts were recorded for this clonotype. Here the CDR3 reads CATSDRLGIMETQYF. The CDR3 region has the DNA TGTGCCACCAGTGATCGGTTAGGGATTATGGAGACCCAGTACTTC. The chain uses TRBV24-1 and TRBJ2-5, with unresolved D. The CDR3 is 15 amino acids. The V end was cut by 3 bases, the J end by 5 bases, with 15 bases between. In germline, CDR1 is KGHDR, CDR2 SFDVKD.

This clonotype was observed at least ten times. The rearrangement joins TRBV3-1 to TRBJ2-1; 10 bases are a match to TRBD2. Germline V gene data show CDR1 as LGHDT and CDR2 as YNNKEL (reference sequence). V was pared by 6 bases and J by 8 bases, with 22 bases of the junction left unmatched. This CDR3 spans 19 amino acids. The CDR3 nucleotides are TGTGCCAGCAGTCAAAACCCCTTTGATGCAGCGGGGGGGCCCCATGAGCAGTTCTTC. Amino acid sequence: CASSQNPFDAAGGPHEQFF.

This clonotype was detected many times. CDR3 loop: CASNGQGRTEAFF. The CDR3 DNA reads as TGTGCCAGCAATGGGCAGGGGCGGACTGAAGCTTTCTTT. This rearrangement joins TRBV5-6 to TRBJ1-1, with D possibly being TRBD1 (6 bases). V was clipped by 6 bases and J by 5 bases, with 14 bases between them. Germline loops: CDR1 SGHDT, CDR2 YYEEEE. The CDR3 has 13 amino acids.

This clonotype has ten or more counts. The chain uses TRBV5-1 and TRBJ1-1; no firm D call. The CDR3 has 15 residues. CDR1 is SGHRS, CDR2 YFSETQ, per germline. V was pared by 0 bases and J by 3 bases, with 12 bases between. The DNA for the CDR3 is TGCGCCAGCAGCTTGGCAGATCCCCAATACACTGAAGCTTTCTTT. It encodes CASSLADPQYTEAFF.